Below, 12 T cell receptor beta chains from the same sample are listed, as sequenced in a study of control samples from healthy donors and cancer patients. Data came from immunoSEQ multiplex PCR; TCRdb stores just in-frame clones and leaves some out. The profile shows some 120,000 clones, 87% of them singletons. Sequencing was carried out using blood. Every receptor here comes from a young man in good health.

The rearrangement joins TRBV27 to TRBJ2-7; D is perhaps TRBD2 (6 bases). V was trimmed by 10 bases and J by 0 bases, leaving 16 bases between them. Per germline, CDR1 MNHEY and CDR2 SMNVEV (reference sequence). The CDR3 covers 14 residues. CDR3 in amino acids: CATNSGASSYEQYF. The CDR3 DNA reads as TGTGCCACCAATAGCGGAGCAAGCTCCTACGAGCAGTACTTC.

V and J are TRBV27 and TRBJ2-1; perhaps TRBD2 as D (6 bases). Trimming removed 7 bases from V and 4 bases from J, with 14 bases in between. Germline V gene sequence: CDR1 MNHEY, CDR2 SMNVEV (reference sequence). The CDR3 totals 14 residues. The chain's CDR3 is CASKRAGPYNEQFF. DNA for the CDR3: TGTGCCAGCAAACGGGCGGGACCGTACAATGAGCAGTTCTTC.

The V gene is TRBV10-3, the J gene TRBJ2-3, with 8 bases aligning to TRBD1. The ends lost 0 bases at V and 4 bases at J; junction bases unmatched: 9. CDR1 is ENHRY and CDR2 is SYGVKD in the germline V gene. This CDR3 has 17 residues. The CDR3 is CAISESKTGARADTQYF. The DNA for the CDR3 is TGTGCCATCAGTGAGTCGAAGACAGGGGCTAGGGCAGATACGCAGTATTTT.

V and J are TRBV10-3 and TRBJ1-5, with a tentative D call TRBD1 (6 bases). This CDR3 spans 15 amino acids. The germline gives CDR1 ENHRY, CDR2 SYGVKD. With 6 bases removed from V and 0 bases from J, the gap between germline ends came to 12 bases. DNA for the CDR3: TGTGCCATCAGCCGGGACAAATATAGCAATCAGCCCCAGCATTTT. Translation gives CAISRDKYSNQPQHF.

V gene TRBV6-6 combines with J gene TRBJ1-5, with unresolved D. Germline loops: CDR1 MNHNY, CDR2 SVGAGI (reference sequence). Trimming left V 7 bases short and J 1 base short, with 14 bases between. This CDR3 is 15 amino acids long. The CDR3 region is CASTSRGGSNQPQHF. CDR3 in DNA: TGTGCCAGCACATCCCGGGGAGGAAGCAATCAGCCCCAGCATTTT.

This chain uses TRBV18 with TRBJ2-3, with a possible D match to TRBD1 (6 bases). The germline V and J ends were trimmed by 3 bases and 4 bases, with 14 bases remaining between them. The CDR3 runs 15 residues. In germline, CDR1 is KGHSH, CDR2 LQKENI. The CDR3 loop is CASSPTGSRADTQYF. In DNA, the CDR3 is TGTGCCAGCTCACCCACAGGGTCGAGGGCAGATACGCAGTATTTT.

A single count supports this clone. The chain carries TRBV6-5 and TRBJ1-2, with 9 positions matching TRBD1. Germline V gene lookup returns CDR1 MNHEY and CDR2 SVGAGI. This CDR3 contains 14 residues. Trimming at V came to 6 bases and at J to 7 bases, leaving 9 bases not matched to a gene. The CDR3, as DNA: TGTGCCAGCAGGCCCCCGGGACAGGGAGGTGGCTACACCTTC. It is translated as CASRPPGQGGGYTF.

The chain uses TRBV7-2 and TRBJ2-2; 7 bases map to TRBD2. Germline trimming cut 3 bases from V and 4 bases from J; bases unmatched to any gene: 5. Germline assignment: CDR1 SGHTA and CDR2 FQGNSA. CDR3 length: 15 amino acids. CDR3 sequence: CASSLGGSGTGELFF. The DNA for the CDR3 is TGTGCCAGCAGCTTGGGCGGGAGTGGCACCGGGGAGCTGTTTTTT.

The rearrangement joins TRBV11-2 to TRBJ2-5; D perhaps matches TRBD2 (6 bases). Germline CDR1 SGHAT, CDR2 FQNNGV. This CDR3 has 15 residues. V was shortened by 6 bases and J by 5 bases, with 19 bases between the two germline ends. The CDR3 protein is CASSIGRAGRETQYF. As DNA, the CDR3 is TGTGCCAGCAGTATAGGGAGAGCGGGCCGGGAGACCCAGTACTTC.

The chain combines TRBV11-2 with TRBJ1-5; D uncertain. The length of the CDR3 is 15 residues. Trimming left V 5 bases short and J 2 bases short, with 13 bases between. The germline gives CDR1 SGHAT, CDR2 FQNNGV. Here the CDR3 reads CASSPRGQGNQPQHF. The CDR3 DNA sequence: TGTGCCAGCAGCCCGAGAGGGCAGGGCAATCAGCCCCAGCATTTT.

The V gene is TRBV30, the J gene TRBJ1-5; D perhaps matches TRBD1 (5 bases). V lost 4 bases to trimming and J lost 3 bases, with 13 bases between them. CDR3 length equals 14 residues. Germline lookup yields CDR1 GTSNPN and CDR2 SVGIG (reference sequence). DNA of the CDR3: TGTGCCTGGAAAGTAGGGACCAACAATCAGCCCCAGCATTTT. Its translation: CAWKVGTNNQPQHF.

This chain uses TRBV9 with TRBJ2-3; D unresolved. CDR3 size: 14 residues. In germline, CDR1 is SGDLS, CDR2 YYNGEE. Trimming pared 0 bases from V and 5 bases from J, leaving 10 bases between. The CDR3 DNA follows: TGTGCCAGCAGCGTAGTCCCCCGTGAAGATACGCAGTATTTT. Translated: CASSVVPREDTQYF.